Below are 7 T cell receptor beta chains sequenced from a single sample in a study of radiotherapy plus CTLA-4 blockade in lung cancer. This table comes from immunoSEQ multiplex PCR, and its TCRdb copy is limited to in-frame clones, with some not included. Among 45,000 to 55,000 clones listed, around four fifths were seen once. Sequencing used peripheral blood, obtained from a patient treated with radiotherapy plus ipilimumab. These receptors originate from a human donor with non-small cell lung cancer who had stable disease on radiotherapy plus ipilimumab.

The chain uses TRBV4-3 and TRBJ1-1; no clear D gene. V gave up 0 bases and J gave up 2 bases, with 7 bases separating them. The CDR3 runs 14 residues. The V gene's germline CDR1 is LGHNA and CDR2 YSLEER. The CDR3 loop is CASSQDPHNTEAFF. CDR3 DNA: TGCGCCAGCAGCCAAGACCCCCATAACACTGAAGCTTTCTTT.

The rearrangement links TRBV5-1 to TRBJ2-7, with 8 bases matching TRBD2. The CDR3 contains 14 residues. CDR1 is SGHRS and CDR2 is YFSETQ in the germline V gene. With 4 bases clipped from V and 0 bases from J, the junction kept 3 bases outside the gene matches. The chain's CDR3 is CASSRTSPSYEQYF. Written as DNA, the CDR3 is TGCGCCAGCAGCCGGACTAGCCCCTCCTACGAGCAGTACTTC.

By its share, this clone is medium-sized. The chain recombines TRBV11-3 with TRBJ2-1; TRBD2 aligns across 11 bases. The CDR3 is 15 amino acids. Germline CDR1 is SGHNT and CDR2 is YENEEA. The V and J ends lost 4 bases and 10 bases, in that order; junction bases with no gene match: 9. CDR3 region: CASSYTSGRDGEQFF. Written as DNA, the CDR3 is TGTGCCAGCAGCTATACTAGCGGGAGAGATGGGGAGCAGTTCTTC.

The J gene is TRBJ1-3, the V gene TRBV6-1; D gene unclear. The CDR3 spans 14 residues. Germline V CDR1 and CDR2: MNHNS, SASEGT. The V gene lost 7 bases and the J gene lost 0 bases, with 10 bases spanning the gap. Here the CDR3 DNA reads TGTGCCAGCACCGCAACTGGCTCTGGAAACACCATATATTTT. Its protein is CASTATGSGNTIYF.

The V and J genes are TRBV5-3 and TRBJ1-3; D perhaps matches TRBD1 (6 bases). TRBV5-3 is known as an ORF, though its function is uncertain. V lost 4 bases and J 0 bases, leaving 11 bases between the germline ends. The CDR3 covers 15 residues. CDR3 protein: CARSRTGISGNTIYF. CDR3 in DNA: TGTGCCAGAAGCAGAACAGGGATCTCTGGAAACACCATATATTTT.

Written as DNA, the CDR3 is TGTGCCAGTAGTATGGCCCCAGGGACAGGGGTCCCTGAAGCTTTCTTT. Translation: CASSMAPGTGVPEAFF. This sequence joins TRBV19 and TRBJ1-1, with 10 bases aligning to TRBD1. CDR3 length: 16 amino acids. V shed 3 bases and J 6 bases; nucleotides not matched to a gene: 10. Germline V gene lookup returns CDR1 LNHDA and CDR2 SQIVND (reference sequence).

The sample holds one count of this clone. The rearrangement links TRBV11-2 to TRBJ2-1, with TRBD2 matching over 15 bases. The V gene's germline CDR1 is SGHAT and CDR2 FQNNGV. The CDR3 contains 14 residues. The junction had 2 bases not matched to a gene; V was cut back by 7 bases and J by 7 bases. CDR3 DNA sequence: TGTGCCAGCATGGGGACTAGCGGGAGGAATGAGCAGTTCTTC. As protein: CASMGTSGRNEQFF. The full variable domain, with the rest looked up from reference TRBV11-2 and TRBJ2-1, is EAGVAQSPRYKIIEKRQSVAFWCNPISGHATLYWYQQILGQGPKLLIQFQNNGVVDDSQLPKDRFSAERLKGVDSTLKIQPAKLEDSAVYLCASMGTSGRNEQFFGPGTRLTVL.